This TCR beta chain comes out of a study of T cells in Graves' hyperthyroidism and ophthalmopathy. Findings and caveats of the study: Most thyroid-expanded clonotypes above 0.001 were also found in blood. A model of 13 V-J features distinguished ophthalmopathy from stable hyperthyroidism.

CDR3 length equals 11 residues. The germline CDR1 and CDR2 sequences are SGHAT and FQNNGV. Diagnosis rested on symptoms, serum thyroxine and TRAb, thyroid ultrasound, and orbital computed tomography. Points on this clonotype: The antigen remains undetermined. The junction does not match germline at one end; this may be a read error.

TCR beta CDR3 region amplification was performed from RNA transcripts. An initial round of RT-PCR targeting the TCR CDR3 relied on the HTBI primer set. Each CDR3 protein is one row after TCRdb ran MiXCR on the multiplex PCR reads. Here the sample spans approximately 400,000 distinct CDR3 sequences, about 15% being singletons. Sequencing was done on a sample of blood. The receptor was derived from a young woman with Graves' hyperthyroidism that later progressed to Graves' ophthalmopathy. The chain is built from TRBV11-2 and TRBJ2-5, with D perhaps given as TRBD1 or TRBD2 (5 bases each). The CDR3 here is CASSALTGPNF. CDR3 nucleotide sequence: TGTGCCAGCAGCGCCCTCACGGGACCCAACTTC.